A selection of T cell receptor beta chains follows, all from one sample in a study of control samples from healthy donors and cancer patients. The method was immunoSEQ multiplex PCR; TCRdb's version includes in-frame clones alone and lacks a portion of them. Here the sample spans 400,000 to 450,000 clones, more than 80% being singletons. Sequencing was done on a sample of PBMCs. These receptors all stem from a man aged 35 to 55 with head and neck cancer. The CDR3 runs from the conserved cysteine through the conserved F or W. The order of the fields is V gene, J gene, clone size, D gene, CDR3 DNA, CDR3 protein. The D gene is left open where the match is weak. Only part of the rows carry a size: once, few, many, or a class if the clone is expanded.

v_call: TRBV5-1
j_call: TRBJ2-7
clone_size: .
d_call: .
cdr3_nt: TGCGCCAGCAGCTTGGCCGGACTGCACTCCTACGAGCAGTACTTC
cdr3_aa: CASSLAGLHSYEQYF

v_call: TRBV6-1
j_call: TRBJ2-2
clone_size: once
d_call: TRBD2
cdr3_nt: TGTGCCAGCAGTGAGACTAGCGGGAACACCGGGGAGCTGTTTTTT
cdr3_aa: CASSETSGNTGELFF

v_call: TRBV28
j_call: TRBJ2-7
clone_size: once
d_call: TRBD1
cdr3_nt: TGTGCCAGCAGTTTACCGGGGACAGGGGGCCACGAGCAGTACTTC
cdr3_aa: CASSLPGTGGHEQYF

v_call: TRBV4-2
j_call: TRBJ2-1
clone_size: .
d_call: TRBD1
cdr3_nt: TGTGCCAGCAGCCGCCGACCGGGACAGGGGGCGATGGACAATGAGCAGTTCTTC
cdr3_aa: CASSRRPGQGAMDNEQFF

v_call: TRBV11-3
j_call: TRBJ2-3
clone_size: .
d_call: .
cdr3_nt: TGTGCCAGCAGCCGGGACGGCTCCAGCACAGATACGCAGTATTTT
cdr3_aa: CASSRDGSSTDTQYF

v_call: TRBV27
j_call: TRBJ2-5
clone_size: .
d_call: TRBD1
cdr3_nt: TGTGCCAGCAGCCCCCACACAGGGGACAAAGAGACCCAGTACTTC
cdr3_aa: CASSPHTGDKETQYF

v_call: TRBV6-6
j_call: TRBJ2-2
clone_size: few
d_call: .
cdr3_nt: TGTGCCAGCAGTCCCAGCGCAAACACCGGGGAGCTGTTTTTT
cdr3_aa: CASSPSANTGELFF

v_call: TRBV7-9
j_call: TRBJ2-3
clone_size: .
d_call: .
cdr3_nt: TGTGCCAGCAGCCAAGAGGCCCCATCAGGCACAGATACGCAGTATTTT
cdr3_aa: CASSQEAPSGTDTQYF

v_call: TRBV28
j_call: TRBJ1-2
clone_size: .
d_call: .
cdr3_nt: TGTGCCAGCAGAAAACAGGCCTACTATGGCTACACCTTC
cdr3_aa: CASRKQAYYGYTF

v_call: TRBV4-2
j_call: TRBJ2-3
clone_size: .
d_call: TRBD2
cdr3_nt: TGTGCCAGCAGCGGGGGGGTCACAGATACGCAGTATTTT
cdr3_aa: CASSGGVTDTQYF

v_call: TRBV27
j_call: TRBJ2-7
clone_size: once
d_call: .
cdr3_nt: TGTGCCAGCAGAAGAGGCTCCTACGAGCAGTACTTC
cdr3_aa: CASRRGSYEQYF

v_call: TRBV4-2
j_call: TRBJ2-6
clone_size: .
d_call: TRBD2
cdr3_nt: TGTGCCAGCAGCCAAGATCTCGCGGGAGATGGGGCCAACGTCCTGACTTTC
cdr3_aa: CASSQDLAGDGANVLTF

v_call: TRBV15
j_call: TRBJ2-2
clone_size: few
d_call: TRBD1
cdr3_nt: TGTGCCACCAGGGGTGGGGGACAGGGGTTTTTTGAGCTGTTTTTT
cdr3_aa: CATRGGGQGFFELFF

v_call: TRBV2
j_call: TRBJ1-6
clone_size: .
d_call: .
cdr3_nt: TGTGCCAGCAGGGGTATCATTCGGGAATCACCCCTCCACTTT
cdr3_aa: CASRGIIRESPLHF